This T cell receptor (beta chain) stems from a study of shared clonotypes between healthy human individuals. Germline V CDR1 and CDR2: SGDLS, YYNGEE. CDR3 length: 17 residues. The V gene end was trimmed by 2 bases and the J gene end by 2 bases; junction bases not matched to a gene: 7. Every donor, a Caucasian adult, lived in Nashville, Tennessee. Note on this clone: Its antigen is undetermined.

The assay was carried out at the deep level. The protocol was immunoSEQ multiplex PCR, while the TCRdb copy is restricted to in-frame clones and leaves out a portion. The sample includes some 680,000 clones, roughly 72% of them seen just once. Study results and caveats: Generally, naive subsets came out with larger estimated richness than memory subsets. Across a handful of donors, naive CD4 shared 4.5% to 6%, naive CD8 3.5% to 4%, memory CD4 more than 2%, memory CD8 0.4% to 0.5%.

This chain joins TRBV9 and TRBJ2-6; 7 nucleotides line up with TRBD2. The receptor was isolated from a woman under 40 in good health. Sequenced input: memory CD4+ T cells sorted from blood. Subset described: CD45RA-negative fraction. CDR3 residues: CASSVVGAGAGANVLTF. The CDR3 DNA reads as TGTGCCAGCAGCGTGGTCGGTGCGGGGGCTGGGGCCAACGTCCTGACTTTC.